This T cell receptor beta chain came from a study of neoadjuvant anti-PD-1 for oral cavity cancer (TCRdb year 2021). The study in broad terms: Patients mostly received three to four biweekly doses of nivolumab at 3 mg/kg before curative-intent surgical resection. Patients who did not progress were given a fourth nivolumab dose at about day 43 and had definitive surgical resection on days 50-56. Under RECIST 1.1, patients with complete response, partial response or stable disease were classed as responders, and patients with progression were classed as non-responders. There were eleven to twelve patients in the parent correlative cohort, and the response rate was 33%.

This clone was detected once. It lacks a known antigen. The record has no base qualities; no much larger clone is one base away. For deep sequencing, each PBMC sample was run in six replicates, with libraries mostly built from around 500 ng of input genomic DNA. The immunoSEQ hsTCRbeta kit was used to prepare TCRbeta libraries according to the manufacturer's instructions. The finished libraries were brought together in one pool at about 2.8 nM, which was then read using an Illumina NovaSeq 6000 S4 flow cell. Under the source paper's analysis protocol: The immunoSEQ Analyzer was used for raw data preprocessing and quality control. The analysis was restricted to productive rearrangements, with each unique CDR3 amino acid sequence defining a clonotype. Repertoire clonality was estimated as the Gini-Simpson index, which was computed with the R package tcR. Gini indices were compared with Student's t test, and associations with tumor size change were assessed by Pearson correlation. TCRdb obtained this table from immuneACCESS and retained in-frame rearrangements with V and J assigned. These tables miss some clones; where compared with another copy, unresolved V genes account for less than half of the shortfall, and the remainder is unexplained. The DNA gave D and trimming, while V, J and clone size come from that table. This sample lists about 72,000 clones; about 86% were detected once. The ten largest make up about 3.7% of the sample.

General study outcomes and caveats: Only three patients per response group were included in the TCR analyses, and larger cohorts for validation were called for by the authors. After neoadjuvant nivolumab, significantly higher T cell clonality (Gini index) was found within PBMCs in non-responders than in responders. Higher pretreatment blood Treg/Th17 ratios correlated with both higher pretreatment blood TCRbeta clonality and lower post-treatment tumor TCRbeta clonality.

The time point tag for this specimen amounts to: before neoadjuvant nivolumab. Patients had been newly diagnosed with stage II-IVA oral cavity squamous cell carcinoma, and no prior systemic or radiation treatment had been given to the patients. Everyone in the cohort had locally advanced, HPV-negative oral cavity squamous cell carcinoma. Peripheral blood mononuclear cells were analyzed directly, without maintenance or expansion in culture. The samples were obtained from a longitudinal correlative study of a single-arm phase II trial testing neoadjuvant nivolumab in oral cavity squamous cell carcinoma. Subject-matched pre- and post-treatment PBMCs and tumors from three responders and three non-responders were subjected to genomic DNA-based TCRbeta sequencing. Peripheral blood mononuclear cells were drawn once before nivolumab treatment and a second time after treatment, when surgery took place. The Maxwell RSC DNA from Cells kit was used to extract genomic DNA from PBMCs.

The V end gives up 0 bases and the J end 4 bases, leaving 5 bases in the junction not matched to a gene. From a lookup of the germline V gene, CDR1 and CDR2 are SGHTA and FQGNSA. The CDR3 runs 16 amino acids, cysteine and phenylalanine included. The read is trimmed to its CDR3 DNA, 48 bases read in frame from base 1. The specimen was PBMCs, collected before nivolumab (anti-PD-1) treatment. The TCR was taken from a person between 40 and 79 years old with oral cavity squamous cell carcinoma. The chain is assembled from TRBV7-2 and TRBJ2-1; 8 bases in the middle match TRBD1. The DNA reads TGTGCCAGCAGCTTAGCGCCGGGACAGGAGTACAATGAGCAGTTCTTC. Translated, it gives CASSLAPGQEYNEQFF.